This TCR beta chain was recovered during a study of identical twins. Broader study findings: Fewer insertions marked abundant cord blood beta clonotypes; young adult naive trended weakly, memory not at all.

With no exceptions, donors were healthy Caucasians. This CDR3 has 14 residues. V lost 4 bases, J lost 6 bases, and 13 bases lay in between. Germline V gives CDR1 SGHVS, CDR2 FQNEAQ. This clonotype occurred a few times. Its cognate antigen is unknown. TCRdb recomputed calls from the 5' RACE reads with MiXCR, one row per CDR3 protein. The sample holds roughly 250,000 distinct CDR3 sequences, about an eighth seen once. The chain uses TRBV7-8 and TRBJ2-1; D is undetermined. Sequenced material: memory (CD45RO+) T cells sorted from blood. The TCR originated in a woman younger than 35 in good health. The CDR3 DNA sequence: TGTGCCAGCAGCTCCGGCCACTGGATCAATGAGCAGTTCTTC. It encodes CASSSGHWINEQFF.